Following are 21 T cell receptor beta chains from one sample sequenced in a study of identical twins. TCRdb independently ran MiXCR on the 5' RACE reads; one entry per CDR3 protein. The sample records 200,000 or so distinct CDR3 sequences, approximately 15% being singletons. The sample also formed part of further work on T cells expressing NK-cell markers.

Sequencing was carried out using CD8+ T cells sorted from blood. Every receptor here comes from a woman aged 18-30 years in good health.

The V gene is TRBV7-2, the J gene TRBJ1-5, with 9 bases lining up with TRBD1. The CDR3 runs to 15 residues. Trimming took 0 bases from V and 7 from J; bases not matched to a gene: 4. Germline CDR1 and CDR2: SGHTA and FQGNSA. The CDR3 DNA reads as TGTGCCAGCAGCTTAGCCACAGGGGGCCACCAGCCCCAGCATTTT. The encoded protein is CASSLATGGHQPQHF.

As DNA, the CDR3 is TGTGCCATAAGGGGGGAGGGCAACGAGCAGTACTTC. This sequence encodes CAIRGEGNEQYF. This sequence joins TRBV6-1 and TRBJ2-7, with D perhaps TRBD2 (7 bases). V was pared by 10 bases and J by 5 bases, with 15 bases between. The germline V gene encodes CDR1 MNHNS and CDR2 SASEGT. This CDR3 has 12 residues.

This chain uses TRBV12-3 or TRBV12-4 with TRBJ2-7; D is unresolved. The CDR3 runs to 15 residues. V was shortened by 6 bases and J by 2 bases, with 17 bases between the two germline ends. CDR3 sequence (DNA): TGTGCCAGCAGCTCCCCTTCCGACAAAGCCTACGAGCAGTACTTC. Encoded protein: CASSSPSDKAYEQYF.

This clonotype came up a few times. The chain joins TRBV29-1 to TRBJ2-2, with no clear D. CDR1 is SQVTM, CDR2 ANQGSEA, per germline. CDR3 size: 14 residues. V was cut by 0 bases and J by 1 base, with 6 bases left in between. The CDR3 reads CSVEESGNTGELFF. The CDR3 DNA reads as TGCAGCGTTGAAGAGTCTGGGAACACCGGGGAGCTGTTTTTT.

This clonotype was seen more than once but under ten times. The chain joins TRBV6-1 to TRBJ2-3; TRBD1 matches at 8 bases. CDR1 is MNHNS, CDR2 SASEGT, per germline. The CDR3 is 16 residues long. The ends lost 5 bases at V and 9 bases at J; junction bases unmatched: 16. The CDR3 loop is CASSQFRGQGPKTQYF. CDR3 nucleotides: TGTGCCAGCAGTCAATTCCGCGGACAGGGTCCCAAAACGCAGTATTTT.

The rearrangement uses TRBV12-3 or TRBV12-4 and TRBJ1-1, with a weak D call TRBD1 (6 bases). Trimming cost V 8 bases and J 4 bases, with 14 bases left between them. The CDR3 covers 13 residues. The CDR3 nucleotides are TGTGCCAGCTACGTGGGAGGGGGCACTGAAGCTTTCTTT. As protein: CASYVGGGTEAFF.

The chain couples TRBV20-1 to TRBJ2-5; D not certain. This CDR3 is built from 16 residues. CDR1 is DFQATT, CDR2 SNEGSKA, per germline (reference sequence). The V end was cut by 1 base, the J end by 5 bases, with 20 bases between. The CDR3 nucleotides read TGCAGTGCTAGAGCGCCCGACGGAGCCCGTTACGAGACCCAGTACTTC. Translating gives CSARAPDGARYETQYF.

J is TRBJ1-1 and V is TRBV12-3 or TRBV12-4; tentative D call: TRBD1 (5 bases). The V and J ends lost 2 bases and 1 base respectively, with 14 bases between them. CDR3 size: 16 residues. The CDR3 spells CASSLPASGWNTEAFF. As DNA, the CDR3 is TGTGCCAGCAGTTTACCGGCCTCAGGGTGGAACACTGAAGCTTTCTTT.

This chain joins TRBV7-9 and TRBJ2-1; D ambiguous. Trimming pared 1 base from V and 6 bases from J, leaving 7 bases between. The CDR3 has 13 residues. Germline CDR1 reads SEHNR; CDR2 reads FQNEAQ (reference sequence). The DNA for the CDR3 is TGTGCCAGCAGCTTAGTACAGACCAATGAGCAGTTCTTC. Translating gives CASSLVQTNEQFF.

V and J are TRBV4-3 and TRBJ2-1; the D gene is possibly TRBD1 (6 bases). This CDR3 contains 15 residues. Trimming stripped 4 bases from V and 6 bases from J, with 16 bases between. Looked up from germline, CDR1 is LGHNA and CDR2 is YSLEER. CDR3 DNA sequence: TGCGCCAGCAGCCGGACAAGGGAAGGGGGCAATGAGCAGTTCTTC. This gives the protein CASSRTREGGNEQFF.

This clonotype was seen a few times. The chain employs TRBV5-1 and TRBJ2-2, with D possibly being TRBD2 (6 bases). The V end lost 1 base, the J end lost 2 bases, and 9 bases lay between the germline ends. Germline loops: CDR1 SGHRS, CDR2 YFSETQ. The CDR3 length is 15 residues. The CDR3 is CASSLRGSNTGELFF. The CDR3, as DNA: TGCGCCAGCAGCTTGCGGGGGTCCAACACCGGGGAGCTGTTTTTT.

This clonotype was seen a handful of times. The rearrangement joins TRBV19 to TRBJ2-1; maybe TRBD2 (5 bases). Germline V gene data show CDR1 as LNHDA and CDR2 as SQIVND (reference sequence). V was shortened by 1 base and J by 8 bases, with 15 bases between the two germline ends. The CDR3 extends over 15 amino acids. CDR3 sequence: CASSIGPRTPHEQFF. The CDR3, as DNA: TGTGCCAGTAGTATAGGCCCCCGGACTCCCCATGAGCAGTTCTTC.

V is TRBV9 and J is TRBJ2-6; TRBD1 might be the D (6 bases). V shed 2 bases and J shed 1 base, with 16 bases lying between them. The CDR3 runs 18 residues. Germline values: CDR1 SGDLS, CDR2 YYNGEE. The CDR3 is CASSVRDTHHSGANVLTF. The CDR3 DNA is TGTGCCAGCAGCGTCCGGGACACACACCATTCTGGGGCCAACGTCCTGACTTTC. The complete variable domain, with remaining parts taken from reference TRBV9 and TRBJ2-6, reads DSGVTQTPKHLITATGQRVTLRCSPRSGDLSVYWYQQSLDQGLQFLIQYYNGEERAKGNILERFSAQQFPDLHSELNLSSLELGDSALYFCASSVRDTHHSGANVLTFGAGSRLTVL.

This clonotype was found a few times. The chain is built from TRBV13 and TRBJ1-1; weak D call: TRBD1 (5 bases). Germline loops: CDR1 PRHDT, CDR2 FYEKMQ (reference sequence). The CDR3 loop spans 14 amino acids. V gave up 6 bases and J gave up 1 base, with 12 bases separating them. The CDR3 here is CASSPGSGNTEAFF. Here the CDR3 DNA reads TGTGCCAGCAGTCCAGGGTCTGGGAACACTGAAGCTTTCTTT.

The genes are TRBV11-2 and TRBJ2-7; 9 bases align to TRBD1. This CDR3 is 16 amino acids long. Trimming removed 5 bases from V and 2 bases from J; junction bases left unmatched: 10. Germline CDR1 reads SGHAT; CDR2 reads FQNNGV. The CDR3 loop reads CASSGTGTGKAYEQYF. The CDR3 DNA reads TGTGCCAGCAGCGGGACCGGGACAGGGAAAGCCTACGAGCAGTACTTC.

This clonotype was counted between two and nine times. The genes are TRBV19 and TRBJ2-2; no firm D call. Germline assignment: CDR1 LNHDA and CDR2 SQIVND (reference sequence). This CDR3 spans 11 amino acids. V was shortened by 5 bases and J by 7 bases, with 5 bases between the two germline ends. The CDR3 bases are TGTGCCAGTAGTGGTCTCGGGGAGCTGTTTTTT. Protein product: CASSGLGELFF.

This clonotype was counted a few times. Written as DNA, the CDR3 is TGTGCCAGCAGCGCCGGGACAGATTACAATGAGCAGTTCTTC. Residues: CASSAGTDYNEQFF. This chain links TRBV14 with TRBJ2-1; 7 nucleotides match TRBD1. V gave up 5 bases and J gave up 4 bases; unmatched junction bases: 5. This CDR3 comprises 14 residues. CDR1 SGHDN and CDR2 FVKESK come from the germline V gene.

This chain joins TRBV20-1 and TRBJ2-7, with D possibly matching TRBD1 (7 bases). V dropped 5 bases and J dropped 2 bases, with 16 bases sitting between them. The CDR3 extends over 14 amino acids. Germline V gives CDR1 DFQATT, CDR2 SNEGSKA (reference sequence). CDR3 DNA sequence: TGCAGTGCTGGAGGGACAGTCGCCCCCTACGAGCAGTACTTC. Translation gives CSAGGTVAPYEQYF.

The rearrangement joins TRBV27 to TRBJ2-1; D gene unclear. CDR3 size: 12 residues. V gave up 0 bases and J gave up 14 bases, with 11 bases separating them. The germline gives CDR1 MNHEY, CDR2 SMNVEV (reference sequence). The CDR3 region is CASSLSDRGEFF. The CDR3 nucleotides are TGTGCCAGCAGTTTATCGGACCGTGGGGAGTTCTTC.

The chain recombines TRBV5-1 with TRBJ2-7, with D perhaps TRBD1 (5 bases). Germline CDR1 and CDR2: SGHRS and YFSETQ. The V end lost 4 bases, the J end lost 0 bases, and 14 bases lay between the germline ends. This CDR3 comprises 15 residues. The CDR3 DNA is TGCGCCAGCAGCATTACAGGTGCTAGCTCCTACGAGCAGTACTTC. Amino acids: CASSITGASSYEQYF.

V usage is TRBV15 and J usage is TRBJ2-4; no clear D. V was shortened by 2 bases and J by 6 bases, with 17 bases between the two germline ends. Germline V lookup: CDR1 LNHNV, CDR2 YYDKDF (reference sequence). The length of the CDR3 is 16 residues. CDR3 in DNA: TGTGCCACCAGCAGACCAGACCGAGGTCTGGGAAACATTCAGTACTTC. Its protein product is CATSRPDRGLGNIQYF.